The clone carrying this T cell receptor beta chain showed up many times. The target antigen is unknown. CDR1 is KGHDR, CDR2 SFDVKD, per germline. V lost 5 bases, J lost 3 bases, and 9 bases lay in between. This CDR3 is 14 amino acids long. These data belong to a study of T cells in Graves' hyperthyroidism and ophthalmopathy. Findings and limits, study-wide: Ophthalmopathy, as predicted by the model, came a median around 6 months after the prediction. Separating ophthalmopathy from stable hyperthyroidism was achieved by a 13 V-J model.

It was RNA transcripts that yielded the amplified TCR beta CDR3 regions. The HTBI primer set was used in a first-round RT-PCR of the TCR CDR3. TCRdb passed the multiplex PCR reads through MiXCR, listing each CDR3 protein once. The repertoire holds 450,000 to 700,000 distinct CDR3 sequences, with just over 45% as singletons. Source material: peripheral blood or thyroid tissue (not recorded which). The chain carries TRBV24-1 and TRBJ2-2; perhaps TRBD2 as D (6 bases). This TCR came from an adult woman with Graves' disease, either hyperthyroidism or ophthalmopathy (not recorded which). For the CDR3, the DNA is TGTGCCACCAGTGGAGGGGAGGACACCGGGGAGCTGTTTTTT. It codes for CATSGGEDTGELFF.